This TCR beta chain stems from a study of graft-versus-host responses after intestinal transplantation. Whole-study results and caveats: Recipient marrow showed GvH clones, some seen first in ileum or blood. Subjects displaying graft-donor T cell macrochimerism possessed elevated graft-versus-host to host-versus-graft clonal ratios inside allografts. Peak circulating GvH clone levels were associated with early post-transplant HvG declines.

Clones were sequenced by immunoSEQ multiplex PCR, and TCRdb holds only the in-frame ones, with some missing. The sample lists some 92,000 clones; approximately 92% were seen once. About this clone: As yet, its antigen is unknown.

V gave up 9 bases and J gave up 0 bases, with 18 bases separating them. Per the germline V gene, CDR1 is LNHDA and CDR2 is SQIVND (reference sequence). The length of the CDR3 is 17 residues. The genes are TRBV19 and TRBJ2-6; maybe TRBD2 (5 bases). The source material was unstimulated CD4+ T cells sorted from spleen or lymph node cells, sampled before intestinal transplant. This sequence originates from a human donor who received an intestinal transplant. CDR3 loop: CASLPGEALSGANVLTF. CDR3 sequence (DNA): TGTGCCAGCCTCCCCGGGGAAGCTCTCTCTGGGGCCAACGTCCTGACTTTC.